A single sample gave rise to the 20 T cell receptor beta chains below, sequenced in a study of T cell changes during pregnancy in multiple sclerosis. Libraries were prepared by immunoSEQ multiplex PCR; TCRdb keeps only in-frame clonotypes and omits some of them. The profile shows tens of thousands of clones, approximately 89% of them singletons. The source material was peripheral blood, sampled in the first trimester of pregnancy. The receptors here all came from a female donor with multiple sclerosis, enrolled in a pregnancy study.

The chain employs TRBV13 and TRBJ1-4; 9 bases align to TRBD1. The V and J ends lost 1 base and 7 bases, in that order; junction bases with no gene match: 13. CDR1 is PRHDT and CDR2 is FYEKMQ in the germline V gene (reference sequence). The CDR3 has 18 amino acids. CDR3 loop: CASSLVRDRAQGGEKLFF. The DNA for the CDR3 is TGTGCCAGCAGCTTAGTACGGGACAGGGCCCAAGGAGGTGAAAAACTGTTTTTT.

This chain connects TRBV6-5 to TRBJ2-5; D call uncertain. Germline V gives CDR1 MNHEY, CDR2 SVGAGI. Trimming left V 10 bases short and J 4 bases short, with 13 bases between. There are 12 residues in the CDR3. The CDR3 DNA follows: TGTGCCACCACCTATAATCTAGAGACCCAGTACTTC. Amino acids: CATTYNLETQYF.

In this sample, this clone turned up a few times. Other DNA sequences in this specimen translate into the identical CDR3. This chain connects TRBV7-9 to TRBJ1-4, with a possible D match to TRBD1 (6 bases). The length of the CDR3 is 14 residues. Trimming stripped 0 bases from V and 7 bases from J, with 9 bases between. The germline V gene has CDR1 SEHNR and CDR2 FQNEAQ (reference sequence). Written as DNA, the CDR3 is TGTGCCAGCAGCTTAGCGACAGGAACTGAAAAACTGTTTTTT. Protein sequence: CASSLATGTEKLFF.

J is TRBJ2-7 and V is TRBV27, with D unresolved. V was clipped by 3 bases and J by 6 bases, with 12 bases between them. The CDR3 runs to 13 residues. From germline, CDR1 is MNHEY and CDR2 SMNVEV (reference sequence). DNA for the CDR3: TGTGCCAGCAGTTTCGCAGGTCTGGGCGAGCAGTACTTC. Protein: CASSFAGLGEQYF.

The chain employs TRBV19 and TRBJ2-7; 9 bases map to TRBD2. V dropped 5 bases and J dropped 2; count of bases not matched to a gene: 13. Looked up from germline, CDR1 is LNHDA and CDR2 is SQIVND (reference sequence). This CDR3 is 17 amino acids long. DNA for the CDR3: TGTGCCAGTAGTCCGGGCGGGAGGGCCGGAGATCCCTACGAGCAGTACTTC. Translated, it gives CASSPGGRAGDPYEQYF.

The V gene is TRBV7-9, the J gene TRBJ1-1, with TRBD1 matching 8 bases. Germline V lookup: CDR1 SEHNR, CDR2 FQNEAQ (reference sequence). V gave up 5 bases and J gave up 0 bases; unmatched junction bases: 11. This CDR3 contains 17 residues. CDR3 loop: CASSPGRQGPVNTEAFF. In nucleotides, the CDR3 is TGTGCCAGCAGCCCAGGTCGACAGGGGCCCGTGAACACTGAAGCTTTCTTT.

The chain links TRBV9 to TRBJ2-7; 11 positions match TRBD2. The CDR3 is made up of 16 amino acids. Unmatched junction bases numbered 8, after V lost 0 bases and J lost 6 bases. Germline values: CDR1 SGDLS, CDR2 YYNGEE. The CDR3 sequence is CASSVGGTSGSPEQYF. The CDR3 DNA is TGTGCCAGCAGCGTAGGGGGGACTAGCGGTTCCCCCGAGCAGTACTTC.

V is TRBV29-1 and J is TRBJ1-3; no firm D call. CDR3 length equals 13 residues. Germline-derived CDR1 and CDR2 are SQVTM and ANQGSEA. Trimming shortened V by 2 bases and J by 0 bases, and 5 bases separated the two germline ends. This CDR3 is CSVERGSGNTIYF. The DNA for the CDR3 is TGCAGCGTTGAACGAGGCTCTGGAAACACCATATATTTT.

J is TRBJ2-1 and V is TRBV9; TRBD2 agrees at 13 bases. After removal of 3 bases from V and 8 bases from J, the junction contained 8 bases not matched to a gene. This CDR3 is built from 16 residues. Per the germline V gene, CDR1 is SGDLS and CDR2 is YYNGEE. CDR3 DNA sequence: TGTGCCAGCAGCGCATGGACTAGCGGGAGTTTAGATGAGCAGTTCTTC. Protein product: CASSAWTSGSLDEQFF.

This clone was observed a single time. J is TRBJ2-7 and V is TRBV12-1; the DNA was not used to check the table's D call, TRBD1. TRBV12-1 is a known pseudogene. This CDR3 comprises 16 residues. The CDR3 DNA is TGTGCCAGCAGCACGGGCGTAAGGGGAAGTACCTACGAGCAGTACTTC. Protein: CASSTGVRGSTYEQYF.

The chain couples TRBV18 to TRBJ2-5; 7 positions match TRBD2. The CDR3 sequence is 13 residues long. The germline V gene encodes CDR1 KGHSH and CDR2 LQKENI. Losses at the gene ends were 0 bases for V and 5 bases for J; bases not matched to a gene: 0. CDR3 bases: TGTGCCAGCTCACCACCGGGGGGGGAGACCCAGTACTTC. It translates to CASSPPGGETQYF.

The chain carries TRBV2 and TRBJ2-1, with 12 bases that match TRBD1. V lost 8 bases and J lost 6; bases outside the gene matches: 8. This CDR3 spans 15 amino acids. Germline values: CDR1 SNHLY, CDR2 FYNNEI. The DNA of the CDR3 is TGTGCCAGCCTCAAGCCGGGACAGGGGGCCAATGAGCAGTTCTTC. It encodes CASLKPGQGANEQFF.

This clone was seen once. The V call is TRBV10-3, the J call TRBJ1-1; perhaps TRBD1 as D (5 bases). Per germline, CDR1 ENHRY and CDR2 SYGVKD. Deletions cut 4 bases from V and 0 bases from J, with 15 bases between. The CDR3 loop spans 16 amino acids. CDR3 amino acids: CAISGHEGAMNTEAFF. Here the CDR3 DNA reads TGTGCCATCAGTGGACATGAAGGGGCCATGAACACTGAAGCTTTCTTT.

This clone came up a few times. The chain is built from TRBV28 and TRBJ1-1; the match to TRBD1 covers 7 bases. The V and J ends lost 4 bases and 10 bases, in that order; junction bases with no gene match: 6. This CDR3 has 12 residues. Germline lookup yields CDR1 MDHEN and CDR2 SYDVKM. CDR3 sequence reads: CASSSQGFAAFF. CDR3 bases: TGTGCCAGCAGTTCACAGGGGTTTGCAGCTTTCTTT.

The chain joins TRBV27 to TRBJ1-5; 10 positions agree with TRBD1. CDR3 length: 16 residues. Per the germline V gene, CDR1 is MNHEY and CDR2 is SMNVEV (reference sequence). V lost 5 bases to trimming and J lost 1 base; unmatched junction nucleotides: 5. For the CDR3, the DNA is TGTGCCAGCAGTGTAAGGGGACAGGGGAGCAATCAGCCCCAGCATTTT. Translating it yields CASSVRGQGSNQPQHF.

V gene TRBV7-8 combines with J gene TRBJ1-1; a possible D gene is TRBD1 (5 bases). The CDR3 runs to 15 residues. Germline V gene sequence: CDR1 SGHVS, CDR2 FQNEAQ. V lost 1 base, J lost 0 bases, and 9 bases lay in between. The CDR3 DNA follows: TGTGCCAGCAGCTTAGATGGGGCTGTGAACACTGAAGCTTTCTTT. Translating gives CASSLDGAVNTEAFF.

The chain employs TRBV2 and TRBJ2-1; 8 nucleotides line up with TRBD1. The CDR3 has 15 residues. From germline, CDR1 is SNHLY and CDR2 FYNNEI. Trimming took 4 bases from V and 7 from J; bases not matched to a gene: 9. This chain's CDR3 is CASSVVTGVGNEQFF. In DNA, the CDR3 is TGTGCCAGCAGTGTGGTGACAGGGGTCGGGAATGAGCAGTTCTTC.

The chain recombines TRBV6-5 with TRBJ1-6; no clear D. Trimming removed 5 bases at V and 14 bases at J, with 10 bases between. CDR3 length: 11 amino acids. Germline CDR1 and CDR2: MNHEY and SVGAGI. CDR3: CASSRGLALHF. The CDR3 nucleotides read TGTGCCAGCAGTCGGGGATTGGCCCTCCACTTT.

This chain connects TRBV4-3 to TRBJ1-1; no clear D gene. Trimming removed 0 bases at V and 4 bases at J, with 15 bases between. The CDR3 has 16 amino acids. The germline V gene has CDR1 LGHNA and CDR2 YSLEER. The CDR3, as DNA: TGCGCCAGCAGCCAAGATTGGGCAGGCGGAGGCACTGAAGCTTTCTTT. It specifies CASSQDWAGGGTEAFF.

J is TRBJ2-2 and V is TRBV6-4, with 10 bases aligning to TRBD2. This CDR3 comprises 14 residues. J lost 6 bases, V lost 2 bases, and 0 bases had no gene match. The germline V gene has CDR1 MRHNA and CDR2 SNTAGT. CDR3 sequence: CASSDSGGAGELFF. In nucleotides, the CDR3 is TGTGCCAGCAGTGACAGCGGGGGGGCCGGGGAGCTGTTTTTT.